This record covers a single TCR beta chain. Its antigen remains unidentified. CDR1 and CDR2 (germline): SGHTA, FQGNSA. Between the trimmed V and J ends, which lost 0 bases and 5 bases, there was a span of 5 bases. The CDR3 extends over 13 amino acids. The sample comes from a study of brain metastases from non-small cell lung cancer. Study-wide results and caveats: Metastases had sparse T cells but largely shared repertoires with primaries. Compared with their matched primary tumors, roughly 60% of brain metastases showed expanded T-cell clones. Fewer infiltrating T cells were found in brain metastases than primaries.

The assay was immunoSEQ multiplex PCR, and TCRdb's table has in-frame clones only and misses some. The sample has about 2,000 clones, about 90% seen once. The TCR was taken from a donor at least 40 years old with non-small cell lung cancer. The V and J genes are TRBV7-2 and TRBJ1-5; no clear D gene. The sequenced sample consisted of primary lung tumor tissue. CDR3 region: CASSLAPDQPQHF. CDR3 DNA: TGTGCCAGCAGCTTAGCGCCCGATCAGCCCCAGCATTTT. Filled out from reference TRBV7-2 and TRBJ1-5, the complete variable domain reads GAGVSQSPSNKVTEKGKDVELRCDPISGHTALYWYRQSLGQGLEFLIYFQGNSAPDKSGLPSDRFSAERTGGSVSTLTIQRTQQEDSAVYLCASSLAPDQPQHFGDGTRLSIL.